This T cell receptor (beta chain) appears in the sequencing data of a study of T cells in Graves' hyperthyroidism and ophthalmopathy. On the study more broadly: The initial diagnosis was the point when peripheral blood was collected, ahead of any treatment. Study-wide results and limits: Before onset, by a median of approximately 6.8 months, the model predicted ophthalmopathy. Most thyroid clonotypes expanded above 0.001 were also detected in blood.

The authors deemed Graves' hyperthyroidism stable absent ophthalmopathy progression within 18 months. Notes on this clonotype: Antigen: not known.

The ends were cut back, 3 bases at V and 2 bases at J, with 11 bases in the middle. The CDR3 spans 14 residues. Germline CDR1 and CDR2: SGHRS and YFSETQ. Amplified regions were TCR beta CDR3 sequences from RNA transcripts. HTBI primers drove first-round RT-PCR of the TCR CDR3. TCRdb recomputed calls from the multiplex PCR reads with MiXCR, one row per CDR3 protein. The sample carries hundreds of thousands of distinct CDR3 sequences, more than 15% recorded once. Sequenced: blood. This receptor was taken from a woman under 30 with Graves' hyperthyroidism. This sequence joins TRBV5-1 and TRBJ2-5; D possibly corresponds to TRBD1 (5 bases). The CDR3 DNA reads TGCGCCAGCAGCTGGGGCAGTCCTCAAGAGACCCAGTACTTC. It is translated as CASSWGSPQETQYF.